These 9 T cell receptor beta chains were sequenced from one sample in a study of post-analysis software for immune sequencing data. Each TCR beta cDNA library carried unique molecular identifiers. TCRdb redid the calling of the PCR reads with MiXCR, one entry per CDR3 protein. The sample holds around 710,000 distinct CDR3 sequences, 46% seen once. No antigen has been assigned to these receptors. Study results and limitations: There were roughly five TRBV segments more frequent in patients than controls, and TRBV5-6, TRBV5-1 and TRBV20-1 were among them.

Sequenced sample: blood. The receptors derive from a girl aged 10 to 17 with multiple sclerosis.

The sample holds a few counts of this clonotype. The V and J genes are TRBV20-1 and TRBJ1-2; TRBD1 matches at 8 bases. Germline CDR1 and CDR2: DFQATT and SNEGSKA (reference sequence). The trim removed 4 bases at V and 4 bases at J, leaving 2 bases unmatched. CDR3 size: 12 residues. The CDR3: CSAKDRGYGYTF. The CDR3 bases are TGCAGTGCTAAAGACAGGGGCTATGGCTACACCTTC.

The CDR3 region has the DNA TGCAGTGCTCACCGACAGACCTACGAGCAGTACTTC. Translated: CSAHRQTYEQYF. The chain is built from TRBV20-1 and TRBJ2-7; D is perhaps TRBD1 (5 bases). CDR1 DFQATT and CDR2 SNEGSKA come from the germline V gene (reference sequence). The V end was cut by 5 bases, the J end by 2 bases, with 10 bases between. CDR3 size: 12 residues.

The chain combines TRBV7-9 with TRBJ1-2; 9 bases match TRBD1. V dropped 2 bases and J dropped 5; count of bases not matched to a gene: 3. CDR3 length equals 14 residues. Germline V CDR1 and CDR2: SEHNR, FQNEAQ (reference sequence). This CDR3 is CASSLNRGHYGYTF. The CDR3 DNA reads TGTGCCAGCAGCTTAAACAGGGGGCATTATGGCTACACCTTC.

The rearrangement uses TRBV5-1 and TRBJ2-7, with unresolved D. V was cut by 7 bases and J by 7 bases, with 18 bases left in between. The CDR3 is 13 amino acids. Per germline, CDR1 SGHRS and CDR2 YFSETQ. The CDR3 is CASGLTYGREQYF. The CDR3 DNA is TGCGCCAGCGGCCTAACCTATGGTCGGGAGCAGTACTTC.

The gene calls are TRBV4-3 and TRBJ2-3; possibly TRBD2 for D (5 bases). The CDR3 extends over 15 amino acids. Trimming shortened V by 6 bases and J by 1 base, and 14 bases separated the two germline ends. Germline V gene sequence: CDR1 LGHNA, CDR2 YSLEER. The CDR3, as DNA: TGCGCCAGCAGTCTTACTAGTAGGGGCACAGATACGCAGTATTTT. Amino acids: CASSLTSRGTDTQYF.

This clonotype has a handful of counts. This chain joins TRBV20-1 and TRBJ2-1; a possible D gene is TRBD2 (5 bases). Germline V lookup: CDR1 DFQATT, CDR2 SNEGSKA (reference sequence). V was pared by 3 bases and J by 8 bases, with 14 bases between. This CDR3 comprises 13 residues. The CDR3 DNA is TGCAGTGCTAGTAAACCCGGGGTTGATGAGCAGTTCTTC. Translation gives CSASKPGVDEQFF.

This clonotype has a handful of counts. The V and J genes are TRBV5-1 and TRBJ2-1; the D gene is possibly TRBD2 (6 bases). The CDR3 runs 15 residues. Germline V gene lookup returns CDR1 SGHRS and CDR2 YFSETQ. V shed 4 bases and J shed 4 bases, with 15 bases lying between them. The CDR3 spells CASSPRISGYNEQFF. The CDR3 DNA reads TGCGCCAGCAGCCCTAGGATAAGCGGGTACAATGAGCAGTTCTTC.

The V call is TRBV6-5, the J call TRBJ1-2; D gene ambiguous. The CDR3 consists of 13 residues. Germline CDR1 MNHEY, CDR2 SVGAGI. The V gene lost 6 bases and the J gene lost 3 bases, with 11 bases spanning the gap. DNA of the CDR3: TGTGCCAGCAGGTGGACGGATGACTATGGCTACACCTTC. Translated: CASRWTDDYGYTF.

The chain recombines TRBV7-2 with TRBJ2-7; 9 bases line up with TRBD1. J was trimmed by 0 bases and V by 1 base; bases with no gene match: 4. The germline V gene encodes CDR1 SGHTA and CDR2 FQGNSA. The CDR3 runs to 16 residues. The CDR3 here is CASSLEGQGSSYEQYF. In DNA form, the CDR3 reads TGTGCCAGCAGCTTAGAGGGACAGGGAAGCTCCTACGAGCAGTACTTC.